Listed here are 28 T cell receptor beta chains from one sample, sequenced in a study of identical twins (TCRdb year 2016). Libraries were built with 5' RACE. Sequenced using an Illumina HiSeq 2000. TCRdb reprocessing: public reads trimmed at Q25 with fastp, clones called with MiXCR, in-frame beta chains kept. Each entry merges the rows of one CDR3 protein and shows their most common DNA and genes. The sample profile shows roughly 1,500,000 distinct CDR3 sequences; 32% of them were found once. Together, the top ten hold under 0.35% of the sample. Sequencing was carried out using cord blood. These receptors all stem from a newborn girl in good health.

This sequence joins TRBV27 and TRBJ1-1; possibly TRBD1 for D (6 bases). The CDR3 contains 20 residues. The V end was cut by 1 base, the J end by 0 bases, with 24 bases between. Germline assignment: CDR1 MNHEY and CDR2 SMNVEV (reference sequence). Written as DNA, the CDR3 is TGTGCCAGCAGTTTATTCCCCCTCACCTTGGACAGATACATGAACACTGAAGCTTTCTTT. Translated, it gives CASSLFPLTLDRYMNTEAFF.

The chain is built from TRBV20-1 and TRBJ1-5; D gene unclear. CDR1 DFQATT and CDR2 SNEGSKA come from the germline V gene (reference sequence). The CDR3 is 14 amino acids. Trimming took 6 bases from V and 5 from J, leaving 17 bases between them. The CDR3 coding sequence is TGCAGTGCCACGGAAGACACAACTGATCAGCCCCAGCATTTT. It translates to CSATEDTTDQPQHF.

V and J are TRBV20-1 and TRBJ2-3; 11 bases line up with TRBD1. Trimming removed 6 bases from V and 2 bases from J; junction bases left unmatched: 4. Per the germline V gene, CDR1 is DFQATT and CDR2 is SNEGSKA (reference sequence). The CDR3 runs to 14 residues. The CDR3, as DNA: TGCAGTGCCCAGGACAGGGGGCACACAGATACGCAGTATTTT. Protein product: CSAQDRGHTDTQYF.

This clonotype was seen a few times. The rearrangement links TRBV6-2 or TRBV6-3 to TRBJ1-5; D gene ambiguous. CDR3 length equals 14 residues. V was trimmed by 6 bases and J by 2 bases, leaving 11 bases between them. CDR1 and CDR2 (germline): MNHEY, SVGEGT. The CDR3 DNA reads as TGTGCCAGCAGAGAGTCCGGGGGCAATCAGCCCCAGCATTTT. Its protein product is CASRESGGNQPQHF.

The chain is built from TRBV5-4 and TRBJ2-1, with D perhaps matching TRBD1 or TRBD2 (6 bases each). The CDR3 is 15 residues long. CDR1 and CDR2 (germline): SGHNT, YYREEE (reference sequence). With 0 bases removed from V and 8 bases from J, the gap between germline ends came to 15 bases. DNA for the CDR3: TGTGCCAGCAGCTTGGAGAACTACAGGGAGGATGAGCAGTTCTTC. It yields the protein CASSLENYREDEQFF.

This clonotype showed up just a few times. The V call is TRBV12-5, the J call TRBJ2-1; 13 nucleotides agree with TRBD2. With 2 bases clipped from V and 2 bases from J, the junction kept 3 bases outside the gene matches. The CDR3 length is 17 residues. CDR1 and CDR2 from the germline V gene are LGHNT and FRNRAP. This CDR3 is CASGLITSGGAYNEQFF. CDR3 sequence (DNA): TGTGCTAGTGGTTTGATTACTAGCGGGGGGGCCTACAATGAGCAGTTCTTC. The full variable domain, with the rest looked up from reference TRBV12-5 and TRBJ2-1, is DARVTQTPRHKVTEMGQEVTMRCQPILGHNTVFWYRQTMMQGLELLAYFRNRAPLDDSGMPKDRFSAEMPDATLATLKIQPSEPRDSAVYFCASGLITSGGAYNEQFFGPGTRLTVL.

This clonotype was detected a few times. As DNA, the CDR3 is TGCAGCGTTGGGTCTAGTGAGCAGTTCTTC. Translating gives CSVGSSEQFF. The J gene is TRBJ2-1, the V gene TRBV29-1; D remains unclear. Germline lookup yields CDR1 SQVTM and CDR2 ANQGSEA. The CDR3 is 10 residues long. V gave up 4 bases and J gave up 9 bases, with 7 bases separating them.

This clonotype turned up a few times. This sequence joins TRBV6-6 and TRBJ2-1, with 10 bases fitting TRBD2. Matching the DNA end better, TRBJ2-7 makes the J call doubtful. The CDR3 extends over 14 amino acids. Germline V gene lookup returns CDR1 MNHNY and CDR2 SVGAGI (reference sequence). The CDR3 bases are TGTGCCAGCAGTGAGGTAGCGGGGGGAAATGAGCAGTACTTC. Protein sequence: CASSEVAGGNEQYF.

This clonotype was recorded only once. The genes are TRBV20-1 and TRBJ1-6; the D is unclear. The V and J ends lost 6 bases and 7 bases respectively, with 13 bases between them. CDR1 and CDR2 (germline): DFQATT, SNEGSKA (reference sequence). The CDR3 runs 13 residues. The CDR3, as DNA: TGCAGTGCGCTTGGAGCACTCAATTCACCCCTCCACTTT. As protein: CSALGALNSPLHF.

There are a few counts of this clonotype. The CDR3 region is CSAREGQPYGYTF. CDR3 nucleotide sequence: TGCAGTGCTAGAGAAGGACAGCCCTATGGCTACACCTTC. The gene calls are TRBV20-1 and TRBJ1-2, with D perhaps matching TRBD1 (6 bases). Germline V CDR1 and CDR2: DFQATT, SNEGSKA (reference sequence). Trimming took off 0 bases at V and 4 bases at J, with 9 bases between the two ends. The CDR3 spans 13 residues.

V gene TRBV4-1 combines with J gene TRBJ1-5, with 9 bases matching TRBD1. There are 16 residues in the CDR3. J gave up 5 bases and V 4 bases, and 9 bases lay outside the gene matches. From germline, CDR1 is MGHRA and CDR2 YSYEKL. The CDR3 is CASSPRTGATYQPQHF. DNA of the CDR3: TGCGCCAGCAGCCCCCGGACAGGGGCGACATATCAGCCCCAGCATTTT.

The rearrangement links TRBV6-6 to TRBJ2-3; D ambiguous. Germline CDR1 and CDR2: MNHNY and SVGAGI (reference sequence). V lost 5 bases and J 3 bases, leaving 21 bases between the germline ends. The CDR3 consists of 17 residues. CDR3 bases: TGTGCCAGCAGTCAATCCTCAATACCTGGTATTACAGATACGCAGTATTTT. Translation gives CASSQSSIPGITDTQYF.

On this clonotype itself: One junction end disagrees with the germline gene, perhaps due to a read error. The chain employs TRBV10-3 and TRBJ1-1; D is perhaps TRBD1 (5 bases). CDR1 and CDR2 (germline): ENHRY, SYGVKD. CDR3 size: 14 residues. The CDR3 DNA reads TGTGCCATCAATGTTGGGGGTCCGAACACTGGAGCTTTCTTT. Amino acids: CAINVGGPNTGAFF.

This clonotype was seen repeatedly, ten times or more. The V call is TRBV3-1, the J call TRBJ1-2; D possibly corresponds to TRBD1 (5 bases). Per germline, CDR1 LGHDT and CDR2 YNNKEL (reference sequence). The CDR3 is made up of 13 amino acids. The germline V and J ends were trimmed by 2 bases and 8 bases, with 12 bases remaining between them. In nucleotides, the CDR3 is TGTGCCAGCAGCCAATACGGGGCGGGCGGCTACACCTTC. Encoded protein: CASSQYGAGGYTF.

The gene calls are TRBV29-1 and TRBJ1-2, with 8 bases aligning to TRBD1. Germline V gene data show CDR1 as SQVTM and CDR2 as ANQGSEA. V was pared by 3 bases and J by 3 bases, with 9 bases of the junction left unmatched. The length of the CDR3 is 15 residues. The CDR3 loop is CSVDRGTGTYYGYTF. The CDR3 DNA follows: TGCAGCGTTGACCGCGGGACAGGAACCTACTATGGCTACACCTTC. The variable domain in full, completed from reference TRBV29-1 and TRBJ1-2, reads SAVISQKPSRDICQRGTSLTIQCQVDSQVTMMFWYRQQPGQSLTLIATANQGSEATYESGFVIDKFPISRPNLTFSTLTVSNMSPEDSSIYLCSVDRGTGTYYGYTFGSGTRLTVV.

The chain has TRBV6-6 and TRBJ2-1; D is possibly TRBD1 (7 bases). V was trimmed by 8 bases and J by 9 bases, leaving 20 bases between them. CDR3 length: 14 residues. CDR1 and CDR2 from the germline V gene are MNHNY and SVGAGI (reference sequence). CDR3 in DNA: TGTGCCAGCGCGTTAAGGGGCCAGGGGGGTGAGCAGTTCTTC. It encodes CASALRGQGGEQFF.

This clonotype showed up just once. The chain links TRBV5-1 to TRBJ2-3; D may be TRBD1 or TRBD2 (8 bases each). The V end was cut by 0 bases, the J end by 6 bases, with 20 bases between. The CDR3 runs 17 residues. Germline CDR1 is SGHRS and CDR2 is YFSETQ. The CDR3 sequence: CASSLGSGTGLMDTQYF. CDR3 nucleotide sequence: TGCGCCAGCAGCTTGGGTAGCGGGACAGGATTAATGGATACGCAGTATTTT.

This chain connects TRBV19 to TRBJ1-5, with 12 bases that match TRBD1. CDR1 is LNHDA, CDR2 SQIVND, per germline (reference sequence). The length of the CDR3 is 17 residues. The V and J ends lost 5 bases and 3 bases, in that order; junction bases with no gene match: 8. CDR3 in amino acids: CASSPVPGQGANQPQHF. The CDR3 DNA sequence: TGTGCCAGTAGTCCTGTCCCGGGACAGGGGGCCAATCAGCCCCAGCATTTT.

This clonotype has more than one count but fewer than ten. V and J are TRBV12-3 or TRBV12-4 and TRBJ2-7; 7 bases line up with TRBD2. V shed 6 bases, J shed 0 bases, and the junction held 8 bases outside the gene matches. The CDR3 sequence is 15 residues long. For the CDR3, the DNA is TGTGCCAGCAGACCCGCGCTAGCGGACTCCTACGAGCAGTACTTC. It specifies CASRPALADSYEQYF.

This chain uses TRBV20-1 with TRBJ1-1; 7 bases fit TRBD1. J gave up 4 bases and V 5 bases, and 13 bases lay outside the gene matches. Per the germline V gene, CDR1 is DFQATT and CDR2 is SNEGSKA (reference sequence). This CDR3 is built from 15 residues. DNA for the CDR3: TGCAGTGCTCCTAGCTCGGGACACAGGGGCACTGAAGCTTTCTTT. Translated, it gives CSAPSSGHRGTEAFF.

This clonotype was picked up a small number of times. This chain connects TRBV12-3 or TRBV12-4 to TRBJ2-1; 7 nucleotides line up with TRBD2. J was trimmed by 8 bases and V by 6 bases; bases with no gene match: 13. The CDR3 loop spans 15 amino acids. The CDR3 coding sequence is TGTGCCAGCAGCACCGGGACTACCCCGAGTGATGAGCAGTTCTTC. Protein: CASSTGTTPSDEQFF.

This clonotype was observed a few times. V is TRBV5-1 and J is TRBJ2-5; 9 bases match TRBD1. Germline assignment: CDR1 SGHRS and CDR2 YFSETQ. V lost 3 bases to trimming and J lost 4 bases; unmatched junction nucleotides: 7. CDR3 length: 15 residues. CDR3 DNA sequence: TGCGCCAGCAGCTGGGGGGACAGGGATAGAGAGACCCAGTACTTC. Its translation is CASSWGDRDRETQYF.

This clonotype was counted a single time. The genes are TRBV20-1 and TRBJ2-3; 7 bases agree with TRBD1. This CDR3 contains 17 residues. Germline V CDR1 and CDR2: DFQATT, SNEGSKA (reference sequence). Trimming cost V 6 bases and J 6 bases; bases outside gene matches: 21. The CDR3 sequence is CSAITGLVGGRRDTQYF. The DNA for the CDR3 is TGCAGTGCGATCACCGGGCTTGTAGGGGGCCGGAGGGATACGCAGTATTTT.

This clonotype was detected many times. The CDR3 nucleotides are TGTGCCAGCAGTTCTCCAGGCACAGATACGCAGTATTTT. It translates to CASSSPGTDTQYF. This chain uses TRBV28 with TRBJ2-3; D remains ambiguous. The germline V gene encodes CDR1 MDHEN and CDR2 SYDVKM. V was shortened by 4 bases and J by 1 base, with 6 bases between the two germline ends. The CDR3 sequence is 13 residues long.

V and J are TRBV10-3 and TRBJ1-2, with D maybe TRBD1 (6 bases). The CDR3 is 14 residues long. V gave up 9 bases and J gave up 8 bases, with 22 bases separating them. The germline gives CDR1 ENHRY, CDR2 SYGVKD. CDR3 sequence reads: CAIQAPDRTTGYTF. Written as DNA, the CDR3 is TGTGCCATACAGGCCCCGGACAGAACGACAGGCTACACCTTC.

About this clonotype: This may arise from a read error, as a much more abundant clone is one base away. The CDR3 sequence: CASGYDGRGGSYNEQFF. The CDR3 nucleotides read TGTGCCAGCGGTTACGACGGCCGGGGGGGCTCCTACAATGAGCAGTTCTTC. The chain carries TRBV6-2 or TRBV6-3 and TRBJ2-1; 8 bases line up with TRBD2. Germline-derived CDR1 and CDR2 are MNHEY and SVGEGT. The CDR3 has 17 residues.

This clonotype showed up just a few times. The J gene is TRBJ2-3, the V gene TRBV10-3; 13 bases map to TRBD2. This CDR3 region has 16 residues. CDR1 and CDR2 (germline): ENHRY, SYGVKD. Trimming cost V 0 bases and J 8 bases; bases outside gene matches: 5. The CDR3 loop is CAISESTSGGLGTQYF. The CDR3 DNA follows: TGTGCCATCAGTGAGTCGACTAGCGGGGGGCTAGGTACGCAGTATTTT.

This clonotype was recorded a few times. The V gene is TRBV20-1, the J gene TRBJ2-5; weak D call: TRBD2 (6 bases). In germline, CDR1 is DFQATT, CDR2 SNEGSKA (reference sequence). Deletions cut 5 bases from V and 2 bases from J, with 15 bases between. The CDR3 has 14 amino acids. CDR3 sequence (DNA): TGCAGTGCTTCGAGCGGGCCCGAACAAGAGACCCAGTACTTC. The encoded protein is CSASSGPEQETQYF.